The clone carrying this TCR beta chain was observed many times. Its antigen is not identified. This entry belongs to a study of T cells in Graves' hyperthyroidism and ophthalmopathy. Patients having uncontrolled infection, another autoimmune disease, pregnancy or lactation were not included. RNA transcripts yielded amplified TCR beta CDR3 regions. In the first-round RT-PCR of the TCR CDR3, the HTBI primer set was used. Each CDR3 protein gets one entry after TCRdb re-called the multiplex PCR reads with MiXCR. This sample carries 500,000 to 800,000 distinct CDR3 sequences, about 14% of them seen once, and the ten largest clones take 12%. Study outcomes and limitations: The authors' 13 V-J model separated ophthalmopathy from stable hyperthyroidism. Blood also carried most thyroid clonotypes expanded above 0.001. Ophthalmopathy got predicted by the model a median about six months before its onset.

The CDR3 has 17 amino acids. Trimming took 1 base from V and 3 from J; bases not matched to a gene: 9. CDR1 SGHNT and CDR2 YENEEA come from the germline V gene. This sequence originates from a woman in her forties or fifties with Graves' ophthalmopathy. This rearrangement joins TRBV11-3 to TRBJ2-5, with TRBD2 identical over 9 bases. Sequencing input: blood. The CDR3 nucleotides read TGTGCCAGCAGCTTAGTACTAGCGGGCGATCATGAAGAGACCCAGTACTTC. Protein product: CASSLVLAGDHEETQYF.